The rows below give T cell receptor beta chains drawn from one sample of a study of identical twins. Using its own MiXCR run on the 5' RACE reads, TCRdb lists one record per CDR3 protein. The table records nearly 900,000 distinct CDR3 sequences, around 12% of them present only once. The same sample was also studied in work on yellow fever vaccine responses in identical twins.

The source material was PBMCs. These receptors originate from a woman aged 18-29 years in good health. CDR3s include the opening cysteine and the closing phenylalanine or tryptophan. Fields, in order: J gene, clone size, D gene, V gene, CDR3 protein, CDR3 DNA. D genes are given only for firm matches. Clone size is shown for a subset of rows, as once, few, many or a class of expanded clone.

TRBJ2-5 | few | TRBD1 | TRBV7-6 | CASSLGARQGQETQYF | TGTGCCAGCAGCTTAGGGGCGAGACAGGGCCAAGAGACCCAGTACTTC
TRBJ1-1 | few | NA | TRBV9 | CASSGETANTEAFF | TGTGCCAGTTCCGGGGAGACAGCGAACACTGAAGCTTTCTTT
TRBJ2-3 | few | TRBD2 | TRBV5-1 | CASSLMTSGMNTQYF | TGCGCCAGCAGCTTAATGACTAGCGGGATGAATACGCAGTATTTT
TRBJ1-1 | NA | NA | TRBV27 | CASSLLMGMNTEAFF | TGTGCCAGCAGTTTATTGATGGGGATGAACACTGAAGCTTTCTTT
TRBJ1-3 | NA | NA | TRBV12-3/TRBV12-4 | CASSRDGTSGNTIYF | TGTGCCAGCAGCCGAGACGGAACCTCTGGAAACACCATATATTTT
TRBJ2-7 | NA | NA | TRBV6-5 | CASSYATGLYEQYF | TGTGCCAGCAGTTACGCGACAGGATTATACGAGCAGTACTTC
TRBJ2-1 | NA | NA | TRBV7-9 | CASGQVSNEQFF | TGTGCCAGCGGGCAAGTAAGCAATGAGCAGTTCTTC
TRBJ2-1 | few | TRBD2 | TRBV29-1 | CSVDGTWGLAGDNEQFF | TGCAGCGTTGATGGCACGTGGGGACTAGCGGGGGACAATGAGCAGTTCTTC
TRBJ2-3 | few | NA | TRBV24-1 | CATSRRAVGHTDTQYF | TGTGCCACCAGTCGAAGGGCAGTAGGCCACACAGATACGCAGTATTTT
TRBJ1-2 | NA | NA | TRBV4-2 | CASSDQGPYGYTF | TGTGCCAGCAGCGACCAGGGTCCCTATGGCTACACCTTC
TRBJ1-1 | few | NA | TRBV12-3/TRBV12-4 | CASSLRGAATEAFF | TGTGCCAGCAGCCTACGGGGAGCGGCCACTGAAGCTTTCTTT
TRBJ2-7 | NA | NA | TRBV19 | CASSITTDYEQYF | TGTGCCAGTAGTATTACGACAGATTACGAGCAGTACTTC
TRBJ2-1 | few | NA | TRBV7-2 | CASSLTQDSFNEQFF | TGTGCCAGCAGCCTAACCCAGGACAGCTTCAATGAGCAGTTCTTC
TRBJ2-6 | NA | TRBD2 | TRBV4-2 | CASSQDMAGAGGANVLTF | TGTGCCAGCAGCCAAGATATGGCGGGAGCGGGTGGGGCCAACGTCCTGACTTTC
TRBJ2-7 | NA | NA | TRBV29-1 | CSVGGREQYF | TGCAGCGTTGGGGGCAGGGAGCAGTACTTC
TRBJ2-3 | many | NA | TRBV10-3 | CAIRGGSTDTQYF | TGTGCCATCCGGGGCGGGAGCACAGATACGCAGTATTTT
TRBJ2-1 | NA | NA | TRBV7-9 | CASSFRGQSNEQFF | TGTGCCAGCAGCTTCCGGGGCCAGAGCAATGAGCAGTTCTTC
TRBJ1-6 | many | TRBD1 | TRBV7-9 | CASSSDRGHSPLHF | TGTGCCAGCAGCTCGGACAGGGGTCATTCACCCCTCCACTTT
TRBJ2-3 | NA | TRBD2 | TRBV20-1 | CCARRTPGMGGYTDTQYF | TGCTGTGCTCGAAGGACACCAGGGATGGGAGGGTACACAGATACGCAGTATTTT
TRBJ2-7 | few | NA | TRBV6-6 | CASCSRDSYEQYF | TGTGCCAGCTGTAGTCGGGATTCCTACGAGCAGTACTTC
TRBJ2-2 | few | TRBD1 | TRBV12-3/TRBV12-4 | CASSLWDRGGGELFF | TGTGCCAGCAGCTTATGGGACAGGGGAGGCGGGGAGCTGTTTTTT
TRBJ2-3 | few | NA | TRBV20-1 | CSARDGDSSQYF | TGCAGTGCTAGAGATGGGGATAGTTCGCAGTATTTT
TRBJ2-3 | many | NA | TRBV28 | CASSLRSGESTQYF | TGTGCCAGCAGTTTAAGGTCGGGGGAGAGTACGCAGTATTTT
TRBJ2-1 | NA | NA | TRBV20-1 | CSARDLRGKEQFF | TGCAGTGCTAGAGATCTACGTGGGAAAGAGCAGTTCTTC
TRBJ2-2 | few | TRBD1 | TRBV5-1 | CASSLTQGAAGELFF | TGCGCCAGCAGCTTGACACAGGGGGCTGCCGGGGAGCTGTTTTTT
TRBJ2-1 | NA | TRBD1 | TRBV5-1 | CASSLWTGDYNEQFF | TGCGCCAGCAGCCTCTGGACAGGGGACTACAATGAGCAGTTCTTC
TRBJ2-1 | few | NA | TRBV20-1 | CSAPHNNEQFF | TGCAGTGCGCCACATAACAATGAGCAGTTCTTC
TRBJ2-2 | few | NA | TRBV7-2 | CASSSGTLTGELFF | TGTGCCAGCAGCTCCGGGACCCTCACCGGGGAGCTGTTTTTT
TRBJ2-7 | few | TRBD2 | TRBV10-3 | CASAGTSIHEQYF | TGTGCCAGCGCCGGGACTAGCATCCACGAGCAGTACTTC
TRBJ2-7 | few | NA | TRBV5-6 | CASSPEPQGAYEQYF | TGTGCCAGCAGCCCGGAGCCACAGGGTGCTTACGAGCAGTACTTC
TRBJ1-1 | NA | NA | TRBV3-1 | CASSQYGTLSEAFF | TGTGCCAGCAGCCAGTATGGGACCCTTTCTGAAGCTTTCTTT
TRBJ2-1 | NA | TRBD1 | TRBV5-1 | CASSFSPGQGYNEQFF | TGCGCCAGCAGCTTTTCTCCCGGACAGGGGTACAATGAGCAGTTCTTC
TRBJ1-2 | NA | TRBD1 | TRBV7-9 | CASSLADRPDGYTF | TGTGCCAGCAGCTTGGCGGACAGGCCCGATGGCTACACCTTC
TRBJ2-1 | many | NA | TRBV20-1 | CSASYQLPSSYNEQFF | TGCAGTGCTAGCTACCAACTCCCGAGCTCCTACAATGAGCAGTTCTTC
TRBJ2-7 | NA | NA | TRBV20-1 | CSAILQYEQYF | TGCAGTGCCATCTTACAGTACGAGCAGTACTTC